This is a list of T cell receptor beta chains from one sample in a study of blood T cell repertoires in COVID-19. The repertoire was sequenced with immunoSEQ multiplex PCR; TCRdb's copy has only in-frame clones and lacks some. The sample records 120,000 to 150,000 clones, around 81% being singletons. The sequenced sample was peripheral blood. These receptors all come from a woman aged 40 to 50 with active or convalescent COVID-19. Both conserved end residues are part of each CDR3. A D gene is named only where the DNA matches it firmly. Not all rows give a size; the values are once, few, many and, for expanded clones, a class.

CDR3 protein: CASSLWAGTVNTEAFF
CDR3 DNA: TGTGCCAGCAGTTTATGGGCCGGGACAGTGAACACTGAAGCTTTCTTT
D gene: TRBD1
clone size: -
J gene: TRBJ1-1
V gene: TRBV27

CDR3 protein: CASSQGRDTEAFF
CDR3 DNA: TGTGCCAGCTCACAAGGGAGAGACACTGAAGCTTTCTTT
D gene: -
clone size: -
J gene: TRBJ1-1
V gene: TRBV18

CDR3 protein: CASSQEPQNRANYGYTF
CDR3 DNA: TGTGCTAGCAGCCAAGAACCTCAGAACAGGGCTAACTATGGCTACACCTTC
D gene: -
clone size: -
J gene: TRBJ1-2
V gene: TRBV3-1/TRBV3-2

CDR3 protein: CASSPLTGGVSGNTIYF
CDR3 DNA: TGTGCCAGTAGTCCCCTTACGGGGGGGGTCTCTGGAAACACCATATATTTT
D gene: -
clone size: -
J gene: TRBJ1-3
V gene: TRBV19

CDR3 protein: CASRIETASYGYTF
CDR3 DNA: TGTGCCAGCAGAATTGAAACAGCATCCTATGGCTACACCTTC
D gene: -
clone size: -
J gene: TRBJ1-2
V gene: TRBV6-5

CDR3 protein: CASRQGAGETQYF
CDR3 DNA: TGTGCCAGCAGACAGGGGGCAGGAGAGACCCAGTACTTC
D gene: TRBD1
clone size: -
J gene: TRBJ2-5
V gene: TRBV7-2

CDR3 protein: CASSFGQANTEAFF
CDR3 DNA: TGTGCCAGTAGTTTCGGACAGGCGAACACTGAAGCTTTCTTT
D gene: TRBD1
clone size: -
J gene: TRBJ1-1
V gene: TRBV19

CDR3 protein: CASSLGEAAEAFF
CDR3 DNA: TGTGCCAGCAGTTTAGGGGAGGCCGCTGAAGCTTTCTTT
D gene: -
clone size: -
J gene: TRBJ1-1
V gene: TRBV12-3/TRBV12-4

CDR3 protein: CASSLGQGGNNEQFF
CDR3 DNA: TGTGCCAGCAGCTTGGGACAGGGGGGGAACAATGAGCAGTTCTTC
D gene: TRBD1
clone size: -
J gene: TRBJ2-1
V gene: TRBV5-4

CDR3 protein: CASSLTRQPQHF
CDR3 DNA: TGTGCCAGCAGCTTAACCAGGCAGCCCCAGCATTTT
D gene: -
clone size: -
J gene: TRBJ1-5
V gene: TRBV5-8

CDR3 protein: CASSPQEGAGEKLFF
CDR3 DNA: TGTGCCAGCTCACCCCAAGAAGGGGCCGGTGAAAAACTGTTTTTT
D gene: -
clone size: -
J gene: TRBJ1-4
V gene: TRBV18

CDR3 protein: CASSLELYGYTF
CDR3 DNA: TGTGCCAGCAGCTTAGAACTCTATGGCTACACCTTC
D gene: -
clone size: -
J gene: TRBJ1-2
V gene: TRBV7-2

CDR3 protein: CASSDSSGGYTF
CDR3 DNA: TGTGCCAGCAGTGACTCGAGCGGTGGCTACACCTTC
D gene: -
clone size: -
J gene: TRBJ1-2
V gene: TRBV6-4

CDR3 protein: CASSDGQGLYF
CDR3 DNA: TGTGCCAGCAGTGACGGACAGGGACTTTACTTC
D gene: TRBD1
clone size: -
J gene: TRBJ2-5
V gene: TRBV2

CDR3 protein: CASSPTGGRDTEAFF
CDR3 DNA: TGTGCCAGCAGCCCTACTGGGGGCCGGGACACTGAAGCTTTCTTT
D gene: -
clone size: -
J gene: TRBJ1-1
V gene: TRBV9

CDR3 protein: CASSQGQGAGEQYF
CDR3 DNA: TGTGCCAGCAGCCAAGGACAGGGGGCTGGGGAGCAGTACTTC
D gene: TRBD1
clone size: -
J gene: TRBJ2-7
V gene: TRBV3-1/TRBV3-2

CDR3 protein: CASSPRTGVDTEAFF
CDR3 DNA: TGTGCCAGCAGCCCAAGGACAGGGGTGGATACTGAAGCTTTCTTT
D gene: TRBD1
clone size: -
J gene: TRBJ1-1
V gene: TRBV7-2

CDR3 protein: CASSQGQGTTSGANVLTF
CDR3 DNA: TGCGCCAGCAGCCAAGGTCAGGGGACAACCTCTGGGGCCAACGTCCTGACTTTC
D gene: -
clone size: -
J gene: TRBJ2-6
V gene: TRBV4-3

CDR3 protein: CASSFPGTYEQYF
CDR3 DNA: TGTGCCAGCAGTTTTCCCGGGACCTACGAGCAGTACTTC
D gene: -
clone size: few
J gene: TRBJ2-7
V gene: TRBV27

CDR3 protein: CASSVGEQPQHF
CDR3 DNA: TGTGCCAGCAGTGTAGGGGAACAGCCCCAGCATTTT
D gene: -
clone size: -
J gene: TRBJ1-5
V gene: TRBV2

CDR3 protein: CASSAGGGHPYEQYF
CDR3 DNA: TGTGCCAGCAGCGCCGGGGGAGGCCACCCCTACGAGCAGTACTTC
D gene: -
clone size: few
J gene: TRBJ2-7
V gene: TRBV9

CDR3 protein: CAWNTNAGNEQYF
CDR3 DNA: TGTGCCTGGAACACTAATGCAGGGAACGAGCAGTACTTC
D gene: -
clone size: -
J gene: TRBJ2-7
V gene: TRBV30

CDR3 protein: CASSLSDRTVGVF
CDR3 DNA: TGTGCCAGCAGCTTATCTGACAGGACCGTCGGGGTTTTT
D gene: -
clone size: few
J gene: TRBJ1-1
V gene: TRBV5-4

CDR3 protein: CASSFGLAGYNEQFF
CDR3 DNA: TGTGCCAGCAGTTTCGGACTAGCGGGGTACAATGAGCAGTTCTTC
D gene: TRBD2
clone size: -
J gene: TRBJ2-1
V gene: TRBV28

CDR3 protein: CAWIPGRVGNTIYF
CDR3 DNA: TGTGCCTGGATCCCGGGGAGGGTCGGAAACACCATATATTTT
D gene: -
clone size: -
J gene: TRBJ1-3
V gene: TRBV30

CDR3 protein: CATSDLCRTEGLLPF
CDR3 DNA: TGTGCCACCAGTGATTTGTGTAGGACAGAGGGCCTGTTACCCTTC
D gene: -
clone size: -
J gene: TRBJ1-2
V gene: TRBV24-1

CDR3 protein: CASSLTPGEKLFF
CDR3 DNA: TGTGCCAGCAGTCTCACCCCGGGAGAAAAACTGTTTTTT
D gene: -
clone size: -
J gene: TRBJ1-4
V gene: TRBV28

CDR3 protein: CASSSRWTEAFF
CDR3 DNA: TGTGCCAGCAGTTCTAGGTGGACTGAAGCTTTCTTT
D gene: -
clone size: -
J gene: TRBJ1-1
V gene: TRBV28

CDR3 protein: CASSFGPIMNEQFF
CDR3 DNA: TGTGCCAGCAGCTTCGGTCCGATTATGAATGAGCAGTTCTTC
D gene: -
clone size: -
J gene: TRBJ2-1
V gene: TRBV5-6

CDR3 protein: CASSILQGAPWAKNIQYF
CDR3 DNA: TGTGCCAGTAGTATCTTACAGGGGGCGCCTTGGGCCAAAAACATTCAGTACTTC
D gene: TRBD1
clone size: -
J gene: TRBJ2-4
V gene: TRBV19

CDR3 protein: CASPKTGTGLVNEQFF
CDR3 DNA: TGTGCCAGCCCCAAAACCGGGACAGGGTTAGTGAATGAGCAGTTCTTC
D gene: TRBD1
clone size: -
J gene: TRBJ2-1
V gene: TRBV28

CDR3 protein: CASSPWTSSNEQFF
CDR3 DNA: TGCGCCAGCAGCCCCTGGACTAGTAGCAATGAGCAGTTCTTC
D gene: TRBD2
clone size: -
J gene: TRBJ2-1
V gene: TRBV4-1

CDR3 protein: CASSFETWETQYF
CDR3 DNA: TGTGCCAGCAGCTTCGAGACTTGGGAGACCCAGTACTTC
D gene: -
clone size: -
J gene: TRBJ2-5
V gene: TRBV7-2

CDR3 protein: CASSLSPQGIGNYGYTF
CDR3 DNA: TGCGCCAGCAGCTTGTCCCCTCAGGGAATCGGTAACTATGGCTACACCTTC
D gene: -
clone size: -
J gene: TRBJ1-2
V gene: TRBV5-1

CDR3 protein: CASSVVSGLLSGGYTF
CDR3 DNA: TGTGCCAGCAGTGTTGTCTCGGGACTCCTGAGTGGTGGCTACACCTTC
D gene: -
clone size: -
J gene: TRBJ1-2
V gene: TRBV6-1

CDR3 protein: CASSVGKGRGEKLFF
CDR3 DNA: TGTGCCAGCAGCGTAGGAAAGGGTAGGGGCGAAAAACTGTTTTTT
D gene: -
clone size: -
J gene: TRBJ1-4
V gene: TRBV9

CDR3 protein: CASSRTGGGEAFF
CDR3 DNA: TGCGCCAGCAGCAGGACAGGGGGCGGTGAAGCTTTCTTT
D gene: TRBD1
clone size: -
J gene: TRBJ1-1
V gene: TRBV4-1

CDR3 protein: CASSLGQGMRTGELFF
CDR3 DNA: TGCGCCAGCAGCCTTGGACAGGGGATGAGGACCGGGGAGCTGTTTTTT
D gene: TRBD1
clone size: -
J gene: TRBJ2-2
V gene: TRBV5-1

CDR3 protein: CAWDRGVGGYTF
CDR3 DNA: TGTGCCTGGGACCGGGGGGTGGGCGGCTACACCTTC
D gene: -
clone size: once
J gene: TRBJ1-2
V gene: TRBV30

CDR3 protein: CASSLKGSGGNTQYF
CDR3 DNA: TGTGCCAGCAGTTTAAAGGGTTCTGGAGGGAATACGCAGTATTTT
D gene: -
clone size: -
J gene: TRBJ2-3
V gene: TRBV28

CDR3 protein: CATSRGGRGNNEQFF
CDR3 DNA: TGTGCCACCAGCAGAGGCGGGAGGGGAAACAATGAGCAGTTCTTC
D gene: TRBD2
clone size: -
J gene: TRBJ2-1
V gene: TRBV15

CDR3 protein: CASRRGSEEKLFF
CDR3 DNA: TGTGCCAGTAGGAGAGGAAGTGAAGAAAAACTGTTTTTT
D gene: -
clone size: -
J gene: TRBJ1-4
V gene: TRBV19

CDR3 protein: CASSLGAGTEGEQYF
CDR3 DNA: TGCGCCAGCAGCTTGGGGGCCGGGACAGAGGGCGAGCAGTACTTC
D gene: TRBD1
clone size: -
J gene: TRBJ2-7
V gene: TRBV5-1

CDR3 protein: CASRRQGGYGYTF
CDR3 DNA: TGTGCCAGCAGACGACAGGGGGGGTATGGCTACACCTTC
D gene: TRBD1
clone size: once
J gene: TRBJ1-2
V gene: TRBV6-5

CDR3 protein: CASSYEPGEGQFF
CDR3 DNA: TGTGCCAGCAGTTACGAACCAGGGGAAGGGCAGTTCTTC
D gene: -
clone size: -
J gene: TRBJ2-1
V gene: TRBV5-4

CDR3 protein: CAWSTETGGIREKLFF
CDR3 DNA: TGTGCCTGGAGTACCGAAACGGGGGGCATACGGGAAAAACTGTTTTTT
D gene: -
clone size: -
J gene: TRBJ1-4
V gene: TRBV30

CDR3 protein: CASSTRQGTTNEKLFF
CDR3 DNA: TGTGCCAGCTCAACCCGACAGGGGACAACTAATGAAAAACTGTTTTTT
D gene: TRBD1
clone size: -
J gene: TRBJ1-4
V gene: TRBV18

CDR3 protein: CAWKEQGDLTDTQYF
CDR3 DNA: TGTGCCTGGAAGGAACAGGGGGACCTTACAGATACGCAGTATTTT
D gene: TRBD1
clone size: -
J gene: TRBJ2-3
V gene: TRBV30

CDR3 protein: CASSLERGGGSYEQYF
CDR3 DNA: TGTGCCAGCAGCCTAGAGAGGGGCGGGGGGTCTTACGAGCAGTACTTC
D gene: TRBD2
clone size: -
J gene: TRBJ2-7
V gene: TRBV11-2

CDR3 protein: CASSLLYEQYF
CDR3 DNA: TGTGCCAGCAGTTTACTGTACGAGCAGTACTTC
D gene: -
clone size: few
J gene: TRBJ2-7
V gene: TRBV28

CDR3 protein: CASSLATGWQPQHF
CDR3 DNA: TGTGCCAGCAGTTTAGCGACAGGGTGGCAGCCCCAGCATTTT
D gene: TRBD1
clone size: once
J gene: TRBJ1-5
V gene: TRBV28